This T cell receptor beta chain was documented in a study of blood T cell repertoires in COVID-19. Study details: COVID-19 samples collected from the United States, Italy and Spain covered acute and convalescent phases. From T cells, B-cell-depleted T cells, or PBMCs came the material, which was cDNA or gDNA.

In the source study's methods: It was from reference gene primer amplification that nucleated cell counts were estimated. Sequencing used immunoSEQ multiplex PCR; TCRdb keeps in-frame clones, though not all of them. V, J and clone size reflect that table, while D and trimming were determined from the DNA. The sample has over 130,000 clones; 75% to 90% are singletons. The CDR3 has 13 amino acids. Germline V gene lookup returns CDR1 SNHLY and CDR2 FYNNEI. The trim removed 7 bases at V and 9 bases at J, leaving 7 bases unmatched. The origin of this receptor is a woman aged 60-70 years with active or convalescent COVID-19. This chain links TRBV2 with TRBJ2-5, with 11 bases that match TRBD2. The sample was peripheral blood. The CDR3 DNA follows: TGTGCCAGCAAAACTAGCGGGGGAGGGGCCCAGTACTTC. Protein: CASKTSGGGAQYF.